The clone carrying this T cell receptor (beta chain) is deemed medium-sized. Its antigen remains unknown. Using its own MiXCR run on the multiplex PCR reads, TCRdb lists one record per CDR3 protein. Of 20,000 to 25,000 distinct CDR3 sequences listed, 23% were seen once; the top ten hold roughly 14%. The data were taken from a study of breast tumors, draining lymph nodes, adjacent tissues. Broader study findings: Tumor repertoires ranked between lymph nodes and nontumor tissue in diversity, with V and J gene preferences. Data only fit, rather than demonstrated, lymph node origin of most tumor T cells. Data fit most tumor T cells coming from lymph node, expanding in tumor.

This CDR3 is 15 amino acids long. The germline V gene has CDR1 MRHNA and CDR2 SNTAGT. J was trimmed by 2 bases and V by 9 bases; bases with no gene match: 11. This receptor was identified in a female donor with breast cancer. Some clones in this sample may be carry-over from other donors' samples. The chain couples TRBV6-4 to TRBJ2-7; 9 bases align to TRBD1. Sample: breast tumor tissue. CDR3 residues: CARRSWDRDAYEQYF. The CDR3 DNA sequence: TGTGCCAGGCGCTCGTGGGACAGGGACGCCTACGAGCAGTACTTC.